The sequence of this T cell receptor beta chain was determined in a study of control samples from healthy donors and cancer patients. With 1 base clipped from V and 5 bases from J, the junction kept 7 bases outside the gene matches. The CDR3 is 15 residues long. Germline assignment: CDR1 SEHNR and CDR2 FQNEAQ (reference sequence). Assay: immunoSEQ multiplex PCR; the TCRdb copy retains only in-frame clones and omits some. The table includes 60,000 to 75,000 clones, 65% to 90% detected once. The rearrangement uses TRBV7-9 and TRBJ2-7, with TRBD1 matching over 8 bases. Sample: blood. This TCR came from a man aged 35 to 55 in good health. CDR3 loop: CASSLVISGGHEQYF. The CDR3 DNA is TGTGCCAGCAGCTTAGTAATATCAGGGGGCCACGAGCAGTACTTC. The variable domain in full, completed from reference TRBV7-9 and TRBJ2-7, reads DTGVSQNPRHKITKRGQNVTFRCDPISEHNRLYWYRQTLGQGPEFLTYFQNEAQLEKSRLLSDRFSAERPKGSFSTLEIQRTEQGDSAMYLCASSLVISGGHEQYFGPGTRLTVT.